These 29 T cell receptor beta chains share one sample of origin, sequenced in a study of monozygotic twins with inflammatory bowel disease (dated 2019 in TCRdb). The library relied on 5' RACE. The sequencer listed for this sample is Illumina HiSeq 2500. TCRdb reprocessed the sequencing reads and holds a single record per CDR3 protein sequence, with no DNA. The sample has some 440,000 distinct CDR3 sequences on record. 2% to 3% of the sample is in the top ten clones. What was sequenced was blood. The receptor set was obtained from a human donor with ulcerative colitis or Crohn's disease, or a healthy co-twin of an affected twin (not recorded which).

CDR3 in amino acids: CSARDALELFF. This chain uses TRBV20-1 with TRBJ2-2; lacking DNA, the TRBD2 call made by TCRdb goes unchecked. Looked up from germline, CDR1 is DFQATT and CDR2 is SNEGSKA (reference sequence). The CDR3 is made up of 11 amino acids.

The chain has TRBV7-2 and TRBJ1-1; as DNA is missing, the TRBD1 call by TCRdb cannot be tested. The germline CDR1 and CDR2 sequences are SGHTA and FQGNSA. This CDR3 is built from 17 residues. CDR3 sequence reads: CASSRPPGQPMNTEAFF.

The rearrangement joins TRBV24-1 to TRBJ2-3; TCRdb's D gene call, TRBD1, goes unchecked for lack of DNA. From germline, CDR1 is KGHDR and CDR2 SFDVKD. The CDR3 spans 15 residues. The CDR3 protein is CATSLGGMGADTQYF.

The rearrangement joins TRBV27 to TRBJ1-5. The CDR3 sequence is 16 residues long. The germline CDR1 and CDR2 sequences are MNHEY and SMNVEV (reference sequence). The CDR3: CASRLSGRYSNQPQHF.

The genes are TRBV5-1 and TRBJ2-7; the D call of TRBD2 rests on TCRdb alone, since no DNA is present to check it. The V gene's germline CDR1 is SGHRS and CDR2 YFSETQ. The CDR3 contains 15 residues. The CDR3 here is CASSLGDDPSYEQYF.

The chain links TRBV5-4 to TRBJ2-2; TCRdb calls TRBD1, which cannot be checked without DNA. Per the germline V gene, CDR1 is SGHNT and CDR2 is YYREEE (reference sequence). The CDR3 sequence is 16 residues long. The CDR3 protein is CASSLDWAGNTGELFF.

The gene calls are TRBV12-3 or TRBV12-4 and TRBJ1-2. The CDR3 consists of 15 residues. The CDR3 here is CASSLSAGPNYGYTF.

The chain joins TRBV30 to TRBJ2-5. The CDR3 totals 11 residues. Germline CDR1 is GTSNPN and CDR2 is SVGIG (reference sequence). CDR3: CAWRGRETQYF.

This sequence joins TRBV12-3 or TRBV12-4 and TRBJ2-2; there is no DNA to check the TCRdb D call of TRBD2. This CDR3 comprises 16 residues. CDR3 region: CASSFPRTRTGGELFF.

This sequence joins TRBV5-1 and TRBJ2-5; no DNA is available, so the TRBD1 call from TCRdb remains unchecked. Germline assignment: CDR1 SGHRS and CDR2 YFSETQ. The CDR3 has 15 amino acids. Here the CDR3 reads CASREARGRQETQYF.

CDR3 sequence reads: CAWSEGRGYSPLHF. V usage is TRBV30 and J usage is TRBJ1-6; TCRdb names TRBD1, which stays unverified in the absence of DNA. The CDR3 runs 14 residues. CDR1 GTSNPN and CDR2 SVGIG come from the germline V gene (reference sequence).

The chain uses TRBV5-6 and TRBJ1-4; no DNA is available, so the TRBD1 call from TCRdb remains unchecked. The CDR3 sequence is 15 residues long. CDR1 SGHDT and CDR2 YYEEEE come from the germline V gene. CDR3 residues: CASSRPRSRGEKLFF.

This chain uses TRBV28 with TRBJ2-2. This CDR3 is 11 amino acids long. Germline assignment: CDR1 MDHEN and CDR2 SYDVKM. The CDR3 loop reads CASGHTGELFF.

The chain combines TRBV7-9 with TRBJ1-2; TCRdb's D call, TRBD1, is unchecked because there is no DNA. Looked up from germline, CDR1 is SEHNR and CDR2 is FQNEAQ (reference sequence). The CDR3 length is 16 residues. The CDR3 here is CASSPPLRQGDYGYTF.

This chain links TRBV15 with TRBJ1-5; TCRdb lists TRBD1, though no DNA is available to test this call. CDR3 length equals 15 residues. Per germline, CDR1 LNHNV and CDR2 YYDKDF (reference sequence). This CDR3 reads CATSSRDGRPQPQHF.

This chain connects TRBV27 to TRBJ2-2; TCRdb calls TRBD2, which cannot be checked without DNA. CDR1 and CDR2 from the germline V gene are MNHEY and SMNVEV (reference sequence). The CDR3 is 15 residues long. The CDR3 region is CASTHAPPNTGELFF.

The J gene is TRBJ2-7, the V gene TRBV18; TCRdb indicates TRBD1, and absent DNA this call remains unverified. Germline values: CDR1 KGHSH, CDR2 LQKENI. The CDR3 extends over 15 amino acids. The CDR3: CASSPMGQPSYEQYF. Complete variable domain (other parts from reference TRBV18 and TRBJ2-7): NAGVMQNPRHLVRRRGQEARLRCSPMKGHSHVYWYRQLPEEGLKFMVYLQKENIIDESGMPKERFSAEFPKEGPSILRIQQVVRGDSAAYFCASSPMGQPSYEQYFGPGTRLTVT.

This sequence joins TRBV7-9 and TRBJ1-2. CDR1 and CDR2 (germline): SEHNR, FQNEAQ (reference sequence). CDR3 length equals 14 residues. The CDR3 protein is CASSPGEGDYGYTF.

The chain combines TRBV5-1 with TRBJ1-5; no DNA is available, so the TRBD1 call from TCRdb remains unchecked. CDR3 length: 14 residues. Germline CDR1 and CDR2: SGHRS and YFSETQ. CDR3 residues: CASQDRATNQPQHF.

The chain combines TRBV29-1 with TRBJ1-2. The CDR3 is made up of 14 amino acids. The germline V gene has CDR1 SQVTM and CDR2 ANQGSEA. CDR3 residues: CSVVVMRGVGGYTF.

This chain uses TRBV6-5 with TRBJ2-1; with no DNA, the TCRdb D assignment of TRBD2 cannot be verified. This CDR3 comprises 15 residues. The V gene's germline CDR1 is MNHEY and CDR2 SVGAGI. The CDR3 reads CASNAFSGGASEQFF.

The chain joins TRBV6-5 to TRBJ1-2; no DNA is available, so the TRBD1 call from TCRdb remains unchecked. Germline loops: CDR1 MNHEY, CDR2 SVGAGI. The CDR3 covers 13 residues. CDR3 sequence: CASTFGGANGYTF.

The rearrangement uses TRBV3-1 and TRBJ2-2; with no DNA, the TCRdb D assignment of TRBD2 cannot be verified. CDR1 and CDR2 from the germline V gene are LGHDT and YNNKEL (reference sequence). This CDR3 is built from 17 residues. This chain's CDR3 is CASSQRLGLANTGELFF.

CDR3 protein: CSGEQGYDTEAFF. The V call is TRBV29-1, the J call TRBJ1-1; TCRdb proposes TRBD1, but this gene call is untestable without DNA. The CDR3 has 13 amino acids. CDR1 and CDR2 from the germline V gene are SQVTM and ANQGSEA.

The chain has TRBV20-1 and TRBJ2-7; TCRdb selects TRBD2, and the lack of DNA leaves this call unchecked. This CDR3 contains 13 residues. The germline CDR1 and CDR2 sequences are DFQATT and SNEGSKA (reference sequence). This CDR3 is CSARQRREYEQYF.

The chain combines TRBV7-8 with TRBJ2-3; the TRBD1 assignment by TCRdb is unverifiable without DNA. The CDR3 is made up of 15 amino acids. Per germline, CDR1 SGHVS and CDR2 FQNEAQ. This CDR3 reads CASSPYTPVTDTQYF.

J is TRBJ2-5 and V is TRBV15; TCRdb names TRBD2, which stays unverified in the absence of DNA. This CDR3 comprises 19 residues. The germline V gene has CDR1 LNHNV and CDR2 YYDKDF (reference sequence). The CDR3 loop is CATSRGTLAGDKPGETQYF.

The V gene is TRBV5-1, the J gene TRBJ1-4; the D call of TRBD1 rests on TCRdb alone, since no DNA is present to check it. In germline, CDR1 is SGHRS, CDR2 YFSETQ. The length of the CDR3 is 13 residues. Here the CDR3 reads CASSSKQGSELFF.

J is TRBJ2-3 and V is TRBV7-2; TCRdb returns TRBD2, unconfirmable since there is no DNA. The CDR3 extends over 14 amino acids. Looked up from germline, CDR1 is SGHTA and CDR2 is FQGNSA. The CDR3 here is CASRPSGGTDTQYF.